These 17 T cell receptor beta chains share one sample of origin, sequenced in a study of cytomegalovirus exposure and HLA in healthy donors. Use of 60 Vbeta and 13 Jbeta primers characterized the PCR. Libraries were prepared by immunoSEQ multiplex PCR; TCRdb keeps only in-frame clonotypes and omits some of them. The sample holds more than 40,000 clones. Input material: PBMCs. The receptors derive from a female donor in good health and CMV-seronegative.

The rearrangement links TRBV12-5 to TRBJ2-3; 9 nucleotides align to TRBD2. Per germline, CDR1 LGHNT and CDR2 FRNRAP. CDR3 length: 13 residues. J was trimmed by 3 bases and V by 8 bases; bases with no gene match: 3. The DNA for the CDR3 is TGTGCTAGTTCGCTAGCGGGGACAGATACGCAGTATTTT. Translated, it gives CASSLAGTDTQYF.

The CDR3 DNA sequence: TGTGCCAGCAGCTTAACCGGGACTAGCGGGAGCTACGAGCAGTACTTC. Translating gives CASSLTGTSGSYEQYF. V usage is TRBV7-3 and J usage is TRBJ2-7; the match to TRBD2 covers 14 bases. CDR3 length: 16 residues. Germline V lookup: CDR1 SGHTA, CDR2 FQGTGA. Trimming at V came to 0 bases and at J to 3 bases, leaving 1 base not matched to a gene.

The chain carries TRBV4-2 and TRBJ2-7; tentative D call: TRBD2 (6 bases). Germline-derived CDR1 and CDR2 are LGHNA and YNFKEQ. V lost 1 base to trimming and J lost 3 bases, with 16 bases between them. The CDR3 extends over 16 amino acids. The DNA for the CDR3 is TGTGCCAGCAGCCAAGGTGCTGGGGACTCCGACTACGAGCAGTACTTC. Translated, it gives CASSQGAGDSDYEQYF.

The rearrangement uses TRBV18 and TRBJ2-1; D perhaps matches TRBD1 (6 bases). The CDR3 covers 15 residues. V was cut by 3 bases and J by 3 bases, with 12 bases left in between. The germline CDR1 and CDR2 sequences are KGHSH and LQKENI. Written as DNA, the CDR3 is TGTGCCAGCTCACCGTCACAGGACAGCTACAATGAGCAGTTCTTC. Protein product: CASSPSQDSYNEQFF. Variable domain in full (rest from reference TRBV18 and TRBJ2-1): NAGVMQNPRHLVRRRGQEARLRCSPMKGHSHVYWYRQLPEEGLKFMVYLQKENIIDESGMPKERFSAEFPKEGPSILRIQQVVRGDSAAYFCASSPSQDSYNEQFFGPGTRLTVL.

The CDR3 region has the DNA TGTGCCAGCAGCCTGGAAGGGACAGGTGAAGAAAAACTGTTTTTT. The encoded protein is CASSLEGTGEEKLFF. V is TRBV5-4 and J is TRBJ1-4; the match to TRBD1 covers 8 bases. The germline V gene encodes CDR1 SGHNT and CDR2 YYREEE (reference sequence). The V segment lost 4 bases and the J segment 8 bases; nucleotides outside the gene matches: 10. This CDR3 is 15 amino acids long.

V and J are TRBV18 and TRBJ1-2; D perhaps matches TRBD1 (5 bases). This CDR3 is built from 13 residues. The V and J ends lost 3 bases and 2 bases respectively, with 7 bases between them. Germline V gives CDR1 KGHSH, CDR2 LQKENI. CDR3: CASSPGQNYGYTF. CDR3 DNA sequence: TGTGCCAGCTCACCGGGGCAGAACTATGGCTACACCTTC.

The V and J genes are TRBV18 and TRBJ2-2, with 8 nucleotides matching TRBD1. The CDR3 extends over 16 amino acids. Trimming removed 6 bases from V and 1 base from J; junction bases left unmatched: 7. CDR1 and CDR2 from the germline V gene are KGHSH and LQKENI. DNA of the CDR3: TGTGCCAGCTCGTTCGGACAGGGAGTGAACACCGGGGAGCTGTTTTTT. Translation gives CASSFGQGVNTGELFF.

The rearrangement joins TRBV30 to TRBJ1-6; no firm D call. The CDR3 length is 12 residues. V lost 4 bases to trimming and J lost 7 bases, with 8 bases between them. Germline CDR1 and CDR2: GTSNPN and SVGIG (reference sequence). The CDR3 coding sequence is TGTGCCTGGACTCCTTTAAATTCACCCCTCCACTTT. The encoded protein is CAWTPLNSPLHF.

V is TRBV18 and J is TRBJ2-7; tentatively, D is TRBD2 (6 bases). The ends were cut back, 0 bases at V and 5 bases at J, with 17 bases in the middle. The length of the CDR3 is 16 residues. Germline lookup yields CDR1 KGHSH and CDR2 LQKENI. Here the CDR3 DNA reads TGTGCCAGCTCACCACCGGGACTGCACGGCAGCGACGAGCAGTACTTC. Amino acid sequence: CASSPPGLHGSDEQYF.

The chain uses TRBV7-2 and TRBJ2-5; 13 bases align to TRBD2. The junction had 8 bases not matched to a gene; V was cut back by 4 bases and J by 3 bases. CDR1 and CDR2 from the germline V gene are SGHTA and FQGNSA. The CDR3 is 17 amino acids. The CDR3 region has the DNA TGTGCCAGCAGCTCGCATTCACTAGCGGGGGGGAAAGAGACCCAGTACTTC. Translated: CASSSHSLAGGKETQYF. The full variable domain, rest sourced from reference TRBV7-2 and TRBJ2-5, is GAGVSQSPSNKVTEKGKDVELRCDPISGHTALYWYRQSLGQGLEFLIYFQGNSAPDKSGLPSDRFSAERTGGSVSTLTIQRTQQEDSAVYLCASSSHSLAGGKETQYFGPGTRLLVL.

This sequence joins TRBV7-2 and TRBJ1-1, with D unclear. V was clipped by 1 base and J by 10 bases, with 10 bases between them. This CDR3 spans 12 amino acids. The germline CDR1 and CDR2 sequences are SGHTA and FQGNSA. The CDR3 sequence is CASSLVRAGAFF. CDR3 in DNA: TGTGCCAGCAGCTTAGTCCGCGCCGGAGCTTTCTTT.

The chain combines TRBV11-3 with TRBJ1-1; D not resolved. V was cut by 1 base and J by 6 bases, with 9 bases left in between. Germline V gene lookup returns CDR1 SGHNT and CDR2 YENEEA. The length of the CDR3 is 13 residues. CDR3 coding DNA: TGTGCCAGCAGCTTAGTTCTGGCCGCTGAAGCTTTCTTT. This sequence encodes CASSLVLAAEAFF.

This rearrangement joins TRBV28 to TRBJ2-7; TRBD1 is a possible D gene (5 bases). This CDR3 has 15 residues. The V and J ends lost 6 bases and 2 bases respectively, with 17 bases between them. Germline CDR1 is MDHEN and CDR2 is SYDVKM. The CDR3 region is CASRPGSASTYEQYF. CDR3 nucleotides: TGTGCCAGCAGACCAGGGTCTGCTTCGACCTACGAGCAGTACTTC.

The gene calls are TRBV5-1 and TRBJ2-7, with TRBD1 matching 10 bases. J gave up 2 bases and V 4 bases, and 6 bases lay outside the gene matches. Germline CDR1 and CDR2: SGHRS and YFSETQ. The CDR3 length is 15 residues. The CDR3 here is CASSQGTGAPYEQYF. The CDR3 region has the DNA TGCGCCAGCAGCCAGGGGACAGGGGCGCCCTACGAGCAGTACTTC.

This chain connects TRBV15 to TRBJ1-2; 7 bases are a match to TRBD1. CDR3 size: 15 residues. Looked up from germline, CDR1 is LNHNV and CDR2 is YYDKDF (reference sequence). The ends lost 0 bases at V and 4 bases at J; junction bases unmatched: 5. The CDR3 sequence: CATSRETGAFYGYTF. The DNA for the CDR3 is TGTGCCACCAGCAGAGAAACAGGGGCCTTCTATGGCTACACCTTC. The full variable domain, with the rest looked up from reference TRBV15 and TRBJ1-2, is DAMVIQNPRYQVTQFGKPVTLSCSQTLNHNVMYWYQQKSSQAPKLLFHYYDKDFNNEADTPDNFQSRRPNTSFCFLDIRSPGLGDTAMYLCATSRETGAFYGYTFGSGTRLTVV.

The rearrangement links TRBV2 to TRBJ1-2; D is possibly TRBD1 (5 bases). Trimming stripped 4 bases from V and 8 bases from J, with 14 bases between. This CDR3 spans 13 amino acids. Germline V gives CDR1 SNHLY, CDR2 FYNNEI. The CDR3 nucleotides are TGTGCCAGCAGTGGACAGAGGTCCTCAGGCTACACCTTC. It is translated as CASSGQRSSGYTF.

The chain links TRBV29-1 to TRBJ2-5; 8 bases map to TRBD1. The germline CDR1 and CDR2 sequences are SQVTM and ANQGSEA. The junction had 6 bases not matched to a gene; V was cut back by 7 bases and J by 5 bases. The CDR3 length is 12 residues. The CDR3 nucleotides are TGCAGCGCCGGGACAGGACATGAGACCCAGTACTTC. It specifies CSAGTGHETQYF.